One sample yielded the 10 T cell receptor beta chains listed below, sequenced in a study of identical twins. TCRdb re-called the 5' RACE reads with MiXCR, one entry per CDR3 protein. The table lists hundreds of thousands of distinct CDR3 sequences, roughly a tenth of them singletons. Sequencing was done on a sample of memory (CD45RO+) T cells sorted from blood. The source is a woman younger than 35 in good health.

This clonotype was seen at least ten times. The chain joins TRBV9 to TRBJ1-2; D is ambiguous. Germline V gives CDR1 SGDLS, CDR2 YYNGEE. The CDR3 spans 13 residues. V lost 4 bases to trimming and J lost 4 bases, with 11 bases between them. The CDR3 nucleotides are TGTGCCAGCAGCCCAAGGGAGGGCTATGGCTACACCTTC. Its translation: CASSPREGYGYTF.

The genes are TRBV3-1 and TRBJ2-1; 13 bases match TRBD2. V trimming: 4 bases; J trimming: 8 bases; junction bases outside the gene matches: 8. Germline V CDR1 and CDR2: LGHDT, YNNKEL (reference sequence). The CDR3 spans 16 residues. CDR3 nucleotides: TGTGCCAGCAGCCCCTCACTAGCGGGGGGGCATGATGAGCAGTTCTTC. Protein sequence: CASSPSLAGGHDEQFF.

This clonotype was seen ten or more times. This chain joins TRBV21-1 and TRBJ1-5; the table assigns TRBD1, which was not confirmed against the DNA. TRBV21-1 is tagged as a pseudogene. This CDR3 is 17 amino acids long. The CDR3 DNA is TGTGCCACCCGGCGGGGGACAGCACCCTTAACAAATCAGCCCCAGCATTTT. Residues: CATRRGTAPLTNQPQHF.

This clonotype was detected ten times or more. The J gene is TRBJ2-1, the V gene TRBV9, with 10 positions matching TRBD2. This CDR3 has 15 residues. Germline V gene data show CDR1 as SGDLS and CDR2 as YYNGEE. The trim removed 4 bases at V and 4 bases at J, leaving 5 bases unmatched. CDR3 region: CASSLGLAEYNEQFF. The CDR3 nucleotides are TGTGCCAGCAGCCTCGGACTAGCGGAATACAATGAGCAGTTCTTC.

CDR3 region: CASSLQGSEQFF. The CDR3 DNA is TGCGCCAGCAGCTTACAGGGCAGTGAGCAGTTCTTC. V gene TRBV5-1 combines with J gene TRBJ2-1; D is possibly TRBD1 (6 bases). CDR3 size: 12 residues. Per the germline V gene, CDR1 is SGHRS and CDR2 is YFSETQ. Trimming took 2 bases from V and 9 from J, leaving 9 bases between them.

The table lists this clonotype with a few counts. The CDR3 coding sequence is TGTGCCAGCAGCTTATACGGGACAGGGACCCTAAACTATGGCTACACCTTC. This translates into CASSLYGTGTLNYGYTF. The chain is built from TRBV7-9 and TRBJ1-2; TRBD1 aligns across 9 bases. Losses at the gene ends were 2 bases for V and 2 bases for J; bases not matched to a gene: 9. The CDR3 runs to 17 residues. The germline V gene has CDR1 SEHNR and CDR2 FQNEAQ (reference sequence).

This clonotype was detected only a few times. The chain links TRBV7-2 to TRBJ1-2; 8 bases line up with TRBD1. CDR3 length: 14 residues. J was trimmed by 6 bases and V by 4 bases; bases with no gene match: 7. The germline V gene has CDR1 SGHTA and CDR2 FQGNSA. The CDR3 nucleotides read TGTGCCAGCAGCTCGACTAGGACAGGGAATGGCTACACCTTC. Protein product: CASSSTRTGNGYTF.

This clonotype has at least ten counts. This rearrangement joins TRBV5-1 to TRBJ1-1; maybe TRBD1 (5 bases). The germline CDR1 and CDR2 sequences are SGHRS and YFSETQ. The CDR3 runs 15 residues. V dropped 2 bases and J dropped 0 bases, with 11 bases sitting between them. CDR3 bases: TGCGCCAGCAGCTTTGTCTCAGGGTTGAACACTGAAGCTTTCTTT. Translated, it gives CASSFVSGLNTEAFF.

This clonotype occurred many times. The chain combines TRBV12-3 or TRBV12-4 with TRBJ2-3; 7 nucleotides match TRBD1. The trim removed 5 bases at V and 4 bases at J, leaving 3 bases unmatched. This CDR3 has 13 amino acids. The CDR3 here is CASSQTGPDTQYF. The CDR3 DNA reads as TGTGCCAGCAGTCAGACAGGGCCAGATACGCAGTATTTT.

This clonotype came up a few times. This sequence joins TRBV20-1 and TRBJ2-1; 8 nucleotides match TRBD2. The CDR3 loop spans 15 amino acids. The V segment lost 6 bases and the J segment 2 bases; nucleotides outside the gene matches: 9. Germline V gene data show CDR1 as DFQATT and CDR2 as SNEGSKA (reference sequence). DNA of the CDR3: TGCAGTGCCCCGTATCCGGGACTAGCCTACAATGAGCAGTTCTTC. Encoded protein: CSAPYPGLAYNEQFF.